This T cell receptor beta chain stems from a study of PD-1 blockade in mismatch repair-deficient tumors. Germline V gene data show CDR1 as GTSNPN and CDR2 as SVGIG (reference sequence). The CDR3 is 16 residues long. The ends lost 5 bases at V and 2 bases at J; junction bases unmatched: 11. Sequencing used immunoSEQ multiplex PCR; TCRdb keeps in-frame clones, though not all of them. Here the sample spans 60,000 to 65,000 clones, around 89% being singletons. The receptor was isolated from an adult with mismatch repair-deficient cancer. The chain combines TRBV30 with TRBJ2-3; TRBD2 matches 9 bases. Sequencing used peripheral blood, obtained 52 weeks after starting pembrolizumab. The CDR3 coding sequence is TGTGCCTGGGAGGATCTTCTAGCGGGAAACACAGATACGCAGTATTTT. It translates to CAWEDLLAGNTDTQYF.